These 8 T cell receptor beta chains originate from one sample sequenced in a study of blood T cell repertoires in COVID-19. Sequenced by immunoSEQ multiplex PCR; TCRdb stores in-frame clones only, minus some. The sample lists about 300,000 clones, around 88% occurring once. What was sequenced was peripheral blood. The receptors were sampled from a woman aged 45-59 years with acute or convalescent COVID-19.

CDR3 sequence (DNA): TGTGCCAGCAGCCGCCGCTTTACTAGCGGGTGCTCCGGGGCCCAGTACTTC. It encodes CASSRRFTSGCSGAQYF. The chain is built from TRBV21-1 and TRBJ2-5; the tabulated D call, TRBD2, remains unverified against the DNA. TRBV21-1 is noted as a pseudogene. This CDR3 region has 17 residues.

The J gene is TRBJ2-2, the V gene TRBV11-3, with 8 bases that match TRBD2. V lost 4 bases, J lost 5 bases, and 6 bases stayed unmatched. The germline CDR1 and CDR2 sequences are SGHNT and YENEEA. The CDR3 runs 15 residues. CDR3 DNA: TGTGCCAGCAGCTCGAAAACGGGGGGGACCGGGGAGCTGTTTTTT. This codes for CASSSKTGGTGELFF.

The chain has TRBV9 and TRBJ2-1; a weak D match, TRBD1 (6 bases). V lost 4 bases, J lost 6 bases, and 20 bases lay in between. This CDR3 has 16 residues. Germline V gene sequence: CDR1 SGDLS, CDR2 YYNGEE. In DNA form, the CDR3 reads TGTGCCAGCAGCACAGACACAGGGAGAGGGGGCAATGAGCAGTTCTTC. Amino acids: CASSTDTGRGGNEQFF.

This rearrangement joins TRBV5-4 to TRBJ1-6, with D possibly matching TRBD1 (6 bases). Trimming shortened V by 0 bases and J by 6 bases, and 13 bases separated the two germline ends. Germline lookup yields CDR1 SGHNT and CDR2 YYREEE (reference sequence). This CDR3 is built from 16 residues. CDR3 nucleotide sequence: TGTGCCAGCAGCTTGGTCGGCAGGACAGCTAATTCACCCCTCCACTTT. Translation: CASSLVGRTANSPLHF.

The chain combines TRBV28 with TRBJ1-4, with TRBD1 as a possible D gene (5 bases). V was pared by 4 bases and J by 3 bases, with 18 bases between. Germline values: CDR1 MDHEN, CDR2 SYDVKM. The CDR3 runs to 17 residues. In DNA form, the CDR3 reads TGTGCCAGCAGTTCAGTTTCGGGGGTCCGTGCTAATGAAAAACTGTTTTTT. Protein sequence: CASSSVSGVRANEKLFF.

The chain carries TRBV19 and TRBJ1-1; 7 nucleotides align to TRBD1. CDR1 is LNHDA and CDR2 is SQIVND in the germline V gene (reference sequence). The CDR3 totals 14 residues. The V gene end was trimmed by 7 bases and the J gene end by 4 bases; junction bases not matched to a gene: 9. The CDR3 is CASTSDRVLTEAFF. The CDR3 DNA reads as TGTGCCAGTACCAGCGACAGGGTTCTCACTGAAGCTTTCTTT.

Only one count was recorded for this clone. The chain is built from TRBV18 and TRBJ2-7, with TRBD2 matching over 10 bases. Germline values: CDR1 KGHSH, CDR2 LQKENI. The ends lost 2 bases at V and 2 bases at J; junction bases unmatched: 9. The CDR3 is 17 residues long. The DNA of the CDR3 is TGTGCCAGCTCACCAGGCACTAGCGGGGTTATAGCCTACGAGCAGTACTTC. It specifies CASSPGTSGVIAYEQYF.

The CDR3 loop reads CASIPPGGQGFHEQYF. The DNA for the CDR3 is TGTGCCAGCATCCCCCCCGGGGGACAGGGGTTTCACGAGCAGTACTTC. J is TRBJ2-7 and V is TRBV28, with TRBD1 matching over 10 bases. The germline CDR1 and CDR2 sequences are MDHEN and SYDVKM. J lost 5 bases, V lost 7 bases, and 14 bases had no gene match. There are 16 residues in the CDR3. Variable domain in full (rest from reference TRBV28 and TRBJ2-7): DVKVTQSSRYLVKRTGEKVFLECVQDMDHENMFWYRQDPGLGLRLIYFSYDVKMKEKGDIPEGYSVSREKKERFSLILESASTNQTSMYLCASIPPGGQGFHEQYFGPGTRLTVT.